What follows describes a single T cell receptor (beta chain). Its matching antigen is unknown. The data were obtained in a study of T cells after posttransplantation cyclophosphamide. Study outcomes and limitations: TRB clonality was highly associated with recipient CMV seropositivity and reactivation. Donor CD8+ memory clones often dominated recipient blood repertoires at later times.

The CDR3 has 14 residues. V lost 2 bases, J lost 11 bases, and 8 bases stayed unmatched. Germline V gene lookup returns CDR1 MNHEY and CDR2 SMNVEV (reference sequence). Only in-frame clones appear in the TCRdb table, and some are missing; sequencing was by immunoSEQ multiplex PCR. The repertoire has some 4,000 clones, more than 70% of them found once; the top ten carry less than 70%. Controls had myeloablative marrow grafts with methotrexate and calcineurin inhibitor, sampled at 1 year. Source: PBMCs, taken after allogeneic stem cell transplant with calcineurin inhibitor and methotrexate. The chain has TRBV27 and TRBJ1-1, with 10 bases that match TRBD1. The clonotype comes from a female patient between 50 and 59 years old who received an allogeneic stem cell transplant from an unrelated donor, was CMV-positive, and had acute and chronic GVHD. Some T cells may originate from the graft donor. CDR3 nucleotides: TGTGCCAGCAGTTTAACGGGACAGGGGAGAATGGCTTTCTTT. Amino acid sequence: CASSLTGQGRMAFF.